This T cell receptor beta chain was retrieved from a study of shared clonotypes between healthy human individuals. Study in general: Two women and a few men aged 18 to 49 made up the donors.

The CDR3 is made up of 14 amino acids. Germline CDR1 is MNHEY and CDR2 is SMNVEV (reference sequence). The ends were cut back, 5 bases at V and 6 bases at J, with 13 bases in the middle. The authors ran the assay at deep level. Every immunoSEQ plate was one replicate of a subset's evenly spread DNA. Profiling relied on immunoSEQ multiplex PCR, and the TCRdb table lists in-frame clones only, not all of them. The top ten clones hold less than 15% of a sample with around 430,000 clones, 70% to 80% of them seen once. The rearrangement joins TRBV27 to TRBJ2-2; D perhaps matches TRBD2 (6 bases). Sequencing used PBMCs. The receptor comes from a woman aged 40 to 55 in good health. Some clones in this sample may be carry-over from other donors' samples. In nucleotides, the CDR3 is TGTGCCAGCAGTCATGGACTACTATCCGGGGAGCTGTTTTTT. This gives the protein CASSHGLLSGELFF.